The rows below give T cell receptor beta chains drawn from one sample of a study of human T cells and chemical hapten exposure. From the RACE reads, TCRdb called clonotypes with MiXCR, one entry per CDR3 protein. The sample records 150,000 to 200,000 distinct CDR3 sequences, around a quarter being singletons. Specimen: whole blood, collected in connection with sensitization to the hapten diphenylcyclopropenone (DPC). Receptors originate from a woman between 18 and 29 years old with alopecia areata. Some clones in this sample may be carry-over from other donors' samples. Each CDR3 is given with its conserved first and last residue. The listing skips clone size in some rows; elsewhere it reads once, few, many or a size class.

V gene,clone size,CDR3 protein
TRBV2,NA,CASSVGFEAFF
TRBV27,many,CASSYRGDEQYF
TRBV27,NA,CASSLGAAYEQYF
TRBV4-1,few,CASSRDGETQYF
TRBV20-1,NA,CSALRGDYEQYF
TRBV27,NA,CASSLYRGFTNTGELFF
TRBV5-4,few,CASSKKGGGELFF
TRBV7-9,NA,CASSLRKGTEAFF
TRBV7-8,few,CASSQGKNTEAFF
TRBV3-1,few,CASSQSSGNTIYF
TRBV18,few,CASSPMKDYEQYF
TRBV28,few,CASGGGRNEKLFF